This TCR beta chain emerged from a study of shared clonotypes between healthy human individuals. Study-level findings and limits: On the whole, naive subsets had larger estimated richness than memory subsets had. Around 4.7% of naive CD4 clonotypes were shared across several donors.

The CDR3 length is 15 residues. The V gene's germline CDR1 is LNHNV and CDR2 YYDKDF (reference sequence). The V end lost 0 bases, the J end lost 3 bases, and 8 bases lay between the germline ends. To note about this clone: Its matching antigen is unknown.

Recent acute infections and vaccinations were absent in the healthy HIV-negative adult donors. Some clones are missing from TCRdb's copy, which holds only in-frame ones; the method was immunoSEQ multiplex PCR. This table has around 700,000 clones, 60% to 80% appearing once. This chain joins TRBV15 and TRBJ2-2, with D tentatively TRBD2 (5 bases). The sequenced sample was memory CD4+ T cells sorted from blood. Subset specified: CD45RA-negative fraction. The TCR originated in a woman aged 25 to 39 in good health. Written as DNA, the CDR3 is TGTGCCACCAGCAGAGACGGGGTTGACACCGGGGAGCTGTTTTTT. Translated: CATSRDGVDTGELFF.